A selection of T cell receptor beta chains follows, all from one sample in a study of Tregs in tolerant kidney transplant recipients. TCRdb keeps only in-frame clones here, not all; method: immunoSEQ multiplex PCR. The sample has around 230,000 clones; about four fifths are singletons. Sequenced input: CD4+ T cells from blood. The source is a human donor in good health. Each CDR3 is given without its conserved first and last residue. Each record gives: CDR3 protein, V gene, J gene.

ASSVAALGMDEQY	TRBV9	TRBJ2-7
ASSTQYNEQF	TRBV9	TRBJ2-1
ASSGGTGVYNEQF	TRBV6-1	TRBJ2-1
ASSKDGSYEQY	TRBV19	TRBJ2-7
AWGTQETQY	TRBV30	TRBJ2-5
ASSQRNSLAEQY	TRBV14	TRBJ2-7
AWSVPPGVYGYT	TRBV30	TRBJ1-2
ASTQNRGLPHEQF	TRBV7-6	TRBJ2-1
ASSTRGLSSPLH	TRBV5-1	TRBJ1-6
ATSRDGQGGETQY	TRBV15	TRBJ2-5
ASSRSTSGGASIHTQY	TRBV9	TRBJ2-3
ASSPIRDPRGETQY	TRBV14	TRBJ2-5
ASSDSALGPQH	TRBV6-4	TRBJ1-5
ASSLLPLSGNTIY	TRBV4-1	TRBJ1-3
ASSQATGGATYEQY	TRBV4-1	TRBJ2-7
ASSSGTGTNTGELF	TRBV7-9	TRBJ2-2
ASSFTGAPRDEQF	TRBV7-2	TRBJ2-1
ASSLSLLAGTVIYGYT	TRBV5-1	TRBJ1-2
ASSVTGTGGYNEQF	TRBV9	TRBJ2-1
ASSSQRGRDFADTQY	TRBV27	TRBJ2-3
AIRRGFGFMNTEAF	TRBV10-3	TRBJ1-1
ASSHGTGAEKLF	TRBV5-1	TRBJ1-4
ASKPGPGTPNEKLF	TRBV7-8	TRBJ1-4
ASSPQGASEKLF	TRBV5-8	TRBJ1-4
ASSQEYTEAF	TRBV18	TRBJ1-1
ASSSRGAYEQY	TRBV5-6	TRBJ2-7
ASSKTSGGVSQY	TRBV10-2	TRBJ2-5
ASSAAREQY	TRBV7-9	TRBJ2-7
ASSYSYFLQNQPQH	TRBV6-5	TRBJ1-5
ASRTRRGGTDTQY	TRBV19	TRBJ2-3
ASSPQLGNSYNEQF	TRBV11-2	TRBJ2-1
SVEDGLWSYNEQF	TRBV29-1	TRBJ2-1
ASSYGRGGSTDTQY	TRBV6-6	TRBJ2-3
ACSGGLNEKLF	TRBV2	TRBJ1-4
ASSFRAGYPETQY	TRBV27	TRBJ2-5
ASSLGLAGYNEQF	TRBV4-1	TRBJ2-1